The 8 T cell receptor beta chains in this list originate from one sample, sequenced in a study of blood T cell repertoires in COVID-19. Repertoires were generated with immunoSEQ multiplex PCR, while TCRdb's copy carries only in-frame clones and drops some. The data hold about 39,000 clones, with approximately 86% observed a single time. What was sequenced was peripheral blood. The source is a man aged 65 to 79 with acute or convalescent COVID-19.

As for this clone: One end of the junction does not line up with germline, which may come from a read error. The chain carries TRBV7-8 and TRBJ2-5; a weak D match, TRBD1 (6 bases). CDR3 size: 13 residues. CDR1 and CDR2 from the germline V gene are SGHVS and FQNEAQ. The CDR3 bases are TGTGCCAGCAGCTTACAGGGGCAAGGGACCCAGTACTTC. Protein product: CASSLQGQGTQYF.

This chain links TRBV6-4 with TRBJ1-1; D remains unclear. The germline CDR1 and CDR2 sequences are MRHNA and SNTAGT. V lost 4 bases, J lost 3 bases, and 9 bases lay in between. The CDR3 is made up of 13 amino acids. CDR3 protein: CASSGARDTEAFF. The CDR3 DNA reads TGTGCCAGCAGTGGGGCCCGCGACACTGAAGCTTTCTTT.

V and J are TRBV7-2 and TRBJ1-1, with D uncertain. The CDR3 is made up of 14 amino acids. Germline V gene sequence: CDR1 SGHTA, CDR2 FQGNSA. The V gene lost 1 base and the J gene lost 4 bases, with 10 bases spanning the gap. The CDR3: CASSLDARGTEAFF. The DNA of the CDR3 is TGTGCCAGCAGCTTAGACGCCCGAGGCACTGAAGCTTTCTTT.

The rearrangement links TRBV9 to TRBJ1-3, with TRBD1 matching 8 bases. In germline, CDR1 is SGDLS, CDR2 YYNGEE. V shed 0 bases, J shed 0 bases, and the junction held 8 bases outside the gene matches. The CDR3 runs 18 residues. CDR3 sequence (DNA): TGTGCCAGCAGCGTAGTTGCAGGGGGCTATCCCTCTGGAAACACCATATATTTT. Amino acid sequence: CASSVVAGGYPSGNTIYF.

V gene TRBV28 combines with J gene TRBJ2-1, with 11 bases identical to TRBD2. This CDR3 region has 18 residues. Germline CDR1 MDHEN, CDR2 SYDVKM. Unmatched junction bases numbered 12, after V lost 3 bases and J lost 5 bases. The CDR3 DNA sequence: TGTGCCAGCAGTTTTAACCGCCGAATAGCGGGAGGGAACAATGAGCAGTTCTTC. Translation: CASSFNRRIAGGNNEQFF.

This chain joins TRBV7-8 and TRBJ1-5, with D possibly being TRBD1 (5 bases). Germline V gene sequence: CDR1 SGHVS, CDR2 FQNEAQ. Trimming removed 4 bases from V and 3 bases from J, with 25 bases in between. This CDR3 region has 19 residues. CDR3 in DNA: TGTGCCAGCAGCTACATAGCCTCACAGGAGCATTCCATCAATCAGCCCCAGCATTTT. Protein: CASSYIASQEHSINQPQHF.

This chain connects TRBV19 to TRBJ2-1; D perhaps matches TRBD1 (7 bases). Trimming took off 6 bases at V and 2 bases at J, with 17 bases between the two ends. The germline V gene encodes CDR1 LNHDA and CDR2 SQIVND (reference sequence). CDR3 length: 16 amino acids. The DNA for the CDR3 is TGTGCCAGTAGATGGACAGGAGGGGACCCCTACAATGAGCAGTTCTTC. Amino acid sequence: CASRWTGGDPYNEQFF. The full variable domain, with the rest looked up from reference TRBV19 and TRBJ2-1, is DGGITQSPKYLFRKEGQNVTLSCEQNLNHDAMYWYRQDPGQGLRLIYYSQIVNDFQKGDIAEGYSVSREKKESFPLTVTSAQKNPTAFYLCASRWTGGDPYNEQFFGPGTRLTVL.

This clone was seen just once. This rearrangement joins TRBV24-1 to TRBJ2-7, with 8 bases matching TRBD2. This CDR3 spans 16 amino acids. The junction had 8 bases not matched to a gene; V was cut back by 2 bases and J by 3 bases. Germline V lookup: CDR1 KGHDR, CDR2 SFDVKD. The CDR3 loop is CATSDSGGVKDYEQYF. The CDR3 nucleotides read TGTGCCACCAGTGATTCCGGGGGGGTGAAGGACTACGAGCAGTACTTC.